A selection of T cell receptor beta chains follows, all from one sample in a study of blood T cells in healthy people across ages. TCRdb reprocessed the 5' RACE reads with MiXCR, giving one entry per CDR3 protein. The sample includes about 1.5 million distinct CDR3 sequences, 42% of them seen just once. The specimen was blood. These receptor sequences come from a woman aged 18-29 years in good health. Each CDR3 is given with its conserved first and last residue. A clone size is listed for some rows: how often the clone was seen (once, few, many), or a class if it is expanded.

>13|TRBV10-3|NA|TRBJ2-7
CAISDLLRLEQYF
>12|TRBV13|NA|TRBJ2-7
CANSLGSYEQYF
>12|TRBV6-1|few|TRBJ1-2
CASSVQGRGYTF
>14|TRBV27|NA|TRBJ2-1
CASSSGTGQNEQFF
>15|TRBV5-1|NA|TRBJ2-5
CASSVQGPSNGEQYF
>18|TRBV6-2/TRBV6-3|NA|TRBJ2-5
CASSYSMMGQTIRKDQYF
>19|TRBV29-1|few|TRBJ2-4
CSVEVWTSGDPIAKNIQYF
>15|TRBV6-1|NA|TRBJ1-6
CASSRRTGSSSPLHF
>14|TRBV12-3/TRBV12-4|NA|TRBJ1-2
CASSPPARFYGYTF
>15|TRBV12-3/TRBV12-4|NA|TRBJ2-3
CASRGLPGALDTQYF
>15|TRBV4-2|NA|TRBJ1-2
CASSQDPRENYGYTF
>14|TRBV5-5|NA|TRBJ1-1
CASSEGQINTEAFF
>15|TRBV4-2|few|TRBJ2-7
CASSQDFRENDEQYF
>14|TRBV7-2|NA|NA
CASSRGTPPETQYF
>15|TRBV7-2|NA|TRBJ2-7
CASSLVAGTTYEQYF
>14|TRBV30|NA|TRBJ1-6
CAWNMGLLNSPLHF
>13|TRBV4-3|NA|TRBJ1-4
CASSQTRREKLFF
>15|TRBV4-3|NA|TRBJ1-2
CASSQGGQGSYGYTF
>15|TRBV7-2|few|TRBJ2-3
CASRQDRASTDTQYF
>14|TRBV5-1|NA|TRBJ2-7
CASSKGTATYEQYF
>17|TRBV6-5|NA|TRBJ1-6
CASSWGGQGRVNSPLHF
>12|TRBV2|NA|TRBJ2-7
CASSDGGNEQYF
>16|TRBV12-3/TRBV12-4|NA|TRBJ1-5
CASSLGGQGISQPQHF